This entry features one TCR beta chain sequence. Its antigen remains unidentified. This CDR3 has 12 residues. The germline V gene has CDR1 SGHDT and CDR2 YYEEEE. Between the trimmed V and J ends, which lost 2 bases and 1 base, there was a span of 2 bases. This record comes from a study of regulatory and conventional T cells in RAG deficiency. Profiling relied on immunoSEQ multiplex PCR, and the TCRdb table lists in-frame clones only, not all of them. The sample contains some 30,000 clones, 89% of which appear only once. Study observations and caveats: Omenn syndrome and CID/AS patients had about 110-fold fewer unique Treg TCR beta sequences, versus roughly 10-fold elsewhere. In Omenn syndrome, sorted "Tregs" may be peripherally activated cells.

These sequences were also reported in another study, on regulatory T cells. As that study records: The PCR used 52 TRBV and 13 TRBJ primers. Patient repertoires had restricted TRB V-J pairs and skewed V and J usage, most in Tregs.

This TCR derives from a human donor in good health. The genes are TRBV5-6 and TRBJ2-3, with D hard to call. The sequencing sample was made of CD8+ T cells sorted from blood. The CDR3 region has the DNA TGTGCCAGCAGCTTTGGCACAGATACGCAGTATTTT. Its protein is CASSFGTDTQYF. Full variable domain (rest looked up from reference TRBV5-6 and TRBJ2-3): DAGVTQSPTHLIKTRGQQVTLRCSPKSGHDTVSWYQQALGQGPQFIFQYYEEEERQRGNFPDRFSGHQFPNYSSELNVNALLLGDSALYLCASSFGTDTQYFGPGTRLTVL.